The clone carrying this T cell receptor (beta chain) occurred a few times. Its specificity is unknown. This PCR relied on a set of 60 Vbeta primers and 13 Jbeta primers. TCRdb's table, derived via immunoSEQ multiplex PCR, lists solely in-frame clones and lacks some. The sample lists some 130,000 clones, about 82% occurring once. The sample belongs to a study of cytomegalovirus exposure and HLA in healthy donors. Findings and limits, study-wide: The study carried out a later analysis of TCR beta sequences. It associated around 17,000 of them with specific HLA alleles at a false discovery rate of 0.05.

V was trimmed by 5 bases and J by 7 bases, leaving 21 bases between them. The CDR3 runs 16 residues. Per germline, CDR1 MDHEN and CDR2 SYDVKM. This sequence was found in a young man in good health. The chain employs TRBV28 and TRBJ2-1; D possibly corresponds to TRBD2 (5 bases). Material for sequencing was PBMCs. CDR3 bases: TGTGCCAGCAGTCTCCCGGGTAGCGCGTTAAGTAATGAGCAGTTCTTC. It translates to CASSLPGSALSNEQFF.